Below, 30 T cell receptor beta chains from the same sample are listed, as sequenced in a study of spatial heterogeneity in lung cancer. Overall study findings and caveats: Higher tumor mutation counts went along with higher counts of expanded intratumoral alpha and beta TCRs.

Their antigens are not known. TCRdb reanalysed the 5' RACE reads using MiXCR and keeps one entry per CDR3 protein. Among 610 or so distinct CDR3 sequences listed, roughly 80% were seen once. Time point defined: sample taken at primary tumor resection. The input for sequencing was lung tumor tissue, taken at surgery. All receptors derive from a female donor with early-stage non-small cell lung cancer.

Note on this clonotype: This beta chain is a stray read from a library made for alpha chains; its abundance is not meaningful. The genes are TRBV18 and TRBJ1-5; D not resolved. Germline assignment: CDR1 KGHSH and CDR2 LQKENI. V was shortened by 3 bases and J by 3 bases, with 18 bases between the two germline ends. The CDR3 is 17 residues long. The CDR3 loop is CASSPDLAAPYNQPQHF. The CDR3 coding sequence is TGTGCCAGCTCACCTGATTTGGCAGCGCCTTACAATCAGCCCCAGCATTTT. Full variable domain (remainder filled in from reference TRBV18 and TRBJ1-5): NAGVMQNPRHLVRRRGQEARLRCSPMKGHSHVYWYRQLPEEGLKFMVYLQKENIIDESGMPKERFSAEFPKEGPSILRIQQVVRGDSAAYFCASSPDLAAPYNQPQHFGDGTRLSIL.

This clonotype was counted once. This beta chain is an unintended read in a library built for alpha chains; its size means little. This chain joins TRBV27 and TRBJ1-1, with TRBD1 matching 8 bases. This CDR3 has 12 amino acids. After removal of 4 bases from V and 10 bases from J, the junction contained 5 bases not matched to a gene. Germline CDR1 reads MNHEY; CDR2 reads SMNVEV (reference sequence). The CDR3 DNA reads as TGTGCCAGCAGTTCAGCAGGGGGCGTAGCTTTCTTT. Protein: CASSSAGGVAFF.

Details on this clonotype: The library was designed around alpha chains, so this beta chain is a stray read whose abundance carries little weight. CDR3 sequence: CASSQEEGGPNYEQYF. Here the CDR3 DNA reads TGTGCCAGCAGCCAAGAGGAGGGAGGCCCGAACTACGAGCAGTACTTC. This rearrangement joins TRBV3-1 to TRBJ2-7; D is perhaps TRBD2 (6 bases). The CDR3 covers 16 residues. Trimming took 0 bases from V and 3 from J, leaving 15 bases between them. Germline V lookup: CDR1 LGHDT, CDR2 YNNKEL (reference sequence).

About this clonotype itself: For a library built for alpha chains, this beta chain is a stray read; little rests on its size. The chain joins TRBV20-1 to TRBJ1-5; no definite D call. Germline CDR1 and CDR2: DFQATT and SNEGSKA (reference sequence). The CDR3 has 15 amino acids. Trimming pared 1 base from V and 3 bases from J, leaving 13 bases between. The CDR3 DNA sequence: TGCAGTGCTAGAGCTCCCGTGGACTCCAATCAGCCCCAGCATTTT. Its protein product is CSARAPVDSNQPQHF.

About this clonotype: This beta chain turned up in a library designed for alpha chains; as an off-target read, its abundance says little. The J gene is TRBJ2-3, the V gene TRBV10-2, with 7 bases aligning to TRBD1. The CDR3 covers 16 residues. V lost 6 bases to trimming and J lost 6 bases; unmatched junction nucleotides: 15. Per germline, CDR1 WSHSY and CDR2 SAAADI. The CDR3 bases are TGCGCCAGCAGACCAGCCAGGGACAGCGATGGGGATACGCAGTATTTT. Translation gives CASRPARDSDGDTQYF.

As regards this clonotype: This beta chain is off target for a library built for alpha chains, so its abundance means little. The chain combines TRBV12-3 or TRBV12-4 with TRBJ2-5, with 7 bases lining up with TRBD1. V dropped 2 bases and J dropped 4; count of bases not matched to a gene: 4. The CDR3 sequence is 14 residues long. The CDR3 bases are TGTGCCAGCAGTTTAAGCAGGGGGAGAGAGACCCAGTACTTC. Amino acids: CASSLSRGRETQYF.

As to this clonotype: This beta chain is off target for a library built for alpha chains, so its abundance means little. This chain links TRBV20-1 with TRBJ2-5; a possible D gene is TRBD2 (5 bases). Per germline, CDR1 DFQATT and CDR2 SNEGSKA (reference sequence). There are 14 residues in the CDR3. V dropped 1 base and J dropped 2 bases, with 11 bases sitting between them. CDR3 in amino acids: CSARAGKVQETQYF. CDR3 nucleotides: TGCAGTGCTAGAGCGGGAAAGGTACAAGAGACCCAGTACTTC.

As regards this clonotype: Found in a library prepared for alpha chains, this beta chain is an off-target read, and its abundance has little meaning. The chain joins TRBV7-3 to TRBJ2-4, with 7 bases that match TRBD1. With 4 bases clipped from V and 1 base from J, the junction kept 1 base outside the gene matches. CDR1 and CDR2 (germline): SGHTA, FQGTGA. The CDR3 runs to 14 residues. CDR3 nucleotide sequence: TGTGCCAGCAGCTCACAGGGGGCCAAAAACATTCAGTACTTC. Its protein is CASSSQGAKNIQYF.

A note on this clonotype: This beta chain slipped into a library made for alpha chains as a stray read, so its size is not meaningful. The J gene is TRBJ2-3, the V gene TRBV6-4; TRBD1 matches at 9 bases. The CDR3 covers 17 residues. Germline values: CDR1 MRHNA, CDR2 SNTAGT. V shed 4 bases and J 2 bases; nucleotides not matched to a gene: 10. The CDR3, as DNA: TGTGCCAGCAGTGCTCAAGCGGGACAGGGATTCACAGATACGCAGTATTTT. As protein: CASSAQAGQGFTDTQYF.

Note on this clonotype: As an off-target read in a library built for alpha chains, this beta chain has a frequency of little significance. V is TRBV20-1 and J is TRBJ2-1; 9 bases fit TRBD2. Germline CDR1 and CDR2: DFQATT and SNEGSKA (reference sequence). CDR3 size: 15 residues. V shed 4 bases and J 9 bases; nucleotides not matched to a gene: 13. CDR3 nucleotide sequence: TGCAGTGCTACCAACCCGATAGCGGGAGCAAGTGAGCAGTTCTTC. This encodes CSATNPIAGASEQFF.

The table lists this clonotype with a count of one. With the library built for alpha chains, this beta chain is off target and its frequency is not meaningful. The rearrangement joins TRBV20-1 to TRBJ2-1; 9 positions match TRBD2. The CDR3 consists of 15 residues. The germline V gene encodes CDR1 DFQATT and CDR2 SNEGSKA (reference sequence). Trimming cost V 6 bases and J 3 bases; bases outside gene matches: 9. CDR3 sequence (DNA): TGCAGTGCACAGACTAGCGGAGAAGTCTACAATGAGCAGTTCTTC. It encodes CSAQTSGEVYNEQFF.

Concerning this clonotype itself: As an off-target read in a library built for alpha chains, this beta chain has a frequency of little significance. This rearrangement joins TRBV6-5 to TRBJ1-1, with D perhaps TRBD1 (6 bases). Trimming left V 4 bases short and J 5 bases short, with 14 bases between. The CDR3 length is 14 residues. CDR1 MNHEY and CDR2 SVGAGI come from the germline V gene. CDR3 nucleotide sequence: TGTGCCAGCAGTTCGTCAGGGGTGTGGACTGAAGCTTTCTTT. Translating it yields CASSSSGVWTEAFF.

As concerns this clonotype: This beta chain is a stray read from a library made for alpha chains; its abundance is not meaningful. This chain links TRBV12-3 or TRBV12-4 with TRBJ2-7; no definite D call. CDR3 length: 12 amino acids. The germline V and J ends were trimmed by 3 bases and 6 bases, with 9 bases remaining between them. CDR3 coding DNA: TGTGCCAGCAGTTTTGGCCGTGTCGAGCAGTACTTC. Protein: CASSFGRVEQYF.

A word on this clonotype: The library was built for alpha chains, so this beta chain is an off-target read and its size means little. The chain uses TRBV20-1 and TRBJ1-5, with D maybe TRBD1 (5 bases). Germline V gene lookup returns CDR1 DFQATT and CDR2 SNEGSKA (reference sequence). Deletions cut 3 bases from V and 0 bases from J, with 6 bases between. This CDR3 is built from 13 residues. CDR3 nucleotide sequence: TGCAGTGCTAGGACAGCTAGCAATCAGCCCCAGCATTTT. It encodes CSARTASNQPQHF.

With regard to this clonotype: Little can be read into the size of this beta chain, an off-target read in a library designed for alpha chains. V gene TRBV20-1 combines with J gene TRBJ2-1; 9 bases align to TRBD2. Germline-derived CDR1 and CDR2 are DFQATT and SNEGSKA (reference sequence). Trimming cost V 6 bases and J 3 bases; bases outside gene matches: 6. The CDR3 has 14 residues. Written as DNA, the CDR3 is TGCAGTGCCTACAGCGGGAGGTTCTACAATGAGCAGTTCTTC. This translates into CSAYSGRFYNEQFF.

This clonotype was counted a few times. Since it is a stray read in a library aimed at alpha chains, this beta chain has a size that is not meaningful. This CDR3 reads CAISESRTGDDQPQHF. Written as DNA, the CDR3 is TGTGCCATCAGTGAGTCCCGGACAGGGGATGACCAGCCCCAGCATTTT. The chain combines TRBV10-3 with TRBJ1-5; the match to TRBD1 covers 9 bases. Per the germline V gene, CDR1 is ENHRY and CDR2 is SYGVKD. This CDR3 is built from 16 residues. Trimming cost V 0 bases and J 7 bases; bases outside gene matches: 7.

As for this clonotype: Little can be read into the size of this beta chain, an off-target read in a library designed for alpha chains. The V call is TRBV27, the J call TRBJ2-1; 14 bases are a match to TRBD2. This CDR3 has 15 residues. Per germline, CDR1 MNHEY and CDR2 SMNVEV (reference sequence). The V and J ends lost 5 bases and 11 bases, in that order; junction bases with no gene match: 8. CDR3 amino acids: CASSVTSGGAFQQFF. In DNA form, the CDR3 reads TGTGCCAGCAGTGTGACTAGCGGGGGGGCCTTTCAGCAGTTCTTC.

For this clonotype: Found in a library prepared for alpha chains, this beta chain is an off-target read, and its abundance has little meaning. The chain combines TRBV7-9 with TRBJ2-7, with 7 bases lining up with TRBD1. The V segment lost 4 bases and the J segment 1 base; nucleotides outside the gene matches: 13. Germline CDR1 is SEHNR and CDR2 is FQNEAQ (reference sequence). The CDR3 extends over 17 amino acids. CDR3 coding DNA: TGTGCCAGCAGCTATGAACCTGCCGCAGGGGGTTCCTACGAGCAGTACTTC. It is translated as CASSYEPAAGGSYEQYF.

As to this clonotype: Because the library targeted alpha chains, this beta chain is an off-target read whose size means little. This chain connects TRBV20-1 to TRBJ2-3, with a possible D match to TRBD1 (6 bases). Germline loops: CDR1 DFQATT, CDR2 SNEGSKA (reference sequence). V was cut by 6 bases and J by 4 bases, with 14 bases left in between. This CDR3 spans 13 amino acids. CDR3 protein: CSAQGDRADTQYF. The CDR3 coding sequence is TGCAGTGCACAGGGAGATCGCGCAGATACGCAGTATTTT.

On this clonotype: Little can be read into the size of this beta chain, an off-target read in a library designed for alpha chains. The rearrangement links TRBV6-5 to TRBJ1-5; D is unclear. CDR1 is MNHEY, CDR2 SVGAGI, per germline. The V and J ends lost 2 bases and 2 bases respectively, with 4 bases between them. The CDR3 sequence is 13 residues long. CDR3 amino acids: CASSYDGNQPQHF. CDR3 nucleotide sequence: TGTGCCAGCAGTTACGATGGCAATCAGCCCCAGCATTTT.

Note on this clonotype: This beta chain represents an off-target read in a library built for alpha chains; its size is of limited meaning. This chain uses TRBV28 with TRBJ1-5; maybe TRBD1 (6 bases). The CDR3 extends over 17 amino acids. The germline V and J ends were trimmed by 6 bases and 0 bases, with 18 bases remaining between them. Germline CDR1 is MDHEN and CDR2 is SYDVKM. As DNA, the CDR3 is TGTGCCAGCAGCTCCTTCTGGACAGTTAGTAGCAATCAGCCCCAGCATTTT. Translated: CASSSFWTVSSNQPQHF.

In its sample, this clonotype was seen a few times. Because this beta chain is a stray read in a library intended to capture alpha chains, its abundance should not be given much weight. The chain recombines TRBV20-1 with TRBJ1-6, with 8 positions matching TRBD1. V trimming: 5 bases; J trimming: 14 bases; junction bases outside the gene matches: 11. The CDR3 runs to 13 residues. CDR1 and CDR2 from the germline V gene are DFQATT and SNEGSKA (reference sequence). The CDR3 is CSAATGGGLSLHF. The CDR3 DNA sequence: TGCAGTGCTGCCACAGGGGGGGGATTATCCCTCCACTTT.

Of note for this clonotype: Because the library targeted alpha chains, this beta chain is an off-target read whose size means little. The J gene is TRBJ2-7, the V gene TRBV20-1, with D maybe TRBD2 (6 bases). The CDR3 loop spans 15 amino acids. CDR1 is DFQATT, CDR2 SNEGSKA, per germline (reference sequence). The V gene lost 3 bases and the J gene lost 2 bases, with 17 bases spanning the gap. The CDR3 is CSASLGKGGAYEQYF. CDR3 DNA: TGCAGTGCTAGTCTTGGCAAGGGCGGGGCCTACGAGCAGTACTTC.

Comment on this clonotype: This beta chain is a stray sequence in a library constructed for alpha chains; its clone size is not meaningful. This chain uses TRBV20-1 with TRBJ2-7; D is possibly TRBD2 (6 bases). V lost 0 bases and J 4 bases, leaving 16 bases between the germline ends. Germline CDR1 reads DFQATT; CDR2 reads SNEGSKA (reference sequence). The length of the CDR3 is 15 residues. CDR3 amino acids: CSARDLGGVHYEQYF. CDR3 sequence (DNA): TGCAGTGCTAGAGATCTCGGGGGAGTGCATTACGAGCAGTACTTC.

This clonotype was recorded once. Because the library targeted alpha chains, this beta chain is an off-target read whose size means little. This chain connects TRBV18 to TRBJ1-1, with D hard to call. This CDR3 spans 16 amino acids. Trimming pared 0 bases from V and 0 bases from J, leaving 11 bases between. Germline-derived CDR1 and CDR2 are KGHSH and LQKENI. The CDR3 DNA sequence: TGTGCCAGCTCACCACCGAGGCAGACCCTGAACACTGAAGCTTTCTTT. Translated: CASSPPRQTLNTEAFF.

A remark on this clonotype: Since it is a stray read in a library aimed at alpha chains, this beta chain has a size that is not meaningful. This chain connects TRBV29-1 to TRBJ2-1; D unclear. The CDR3 spans 14 residues. Between the trimmed V and J ends, which lost 4 bases and 1 base, there was a span of 11 bases. CDR1 is SQVTM and CDR2 is ANQGSEA in the germline V gene. The CDR3, as DNA: TGCAGCGTTGGAGGCGCGCTTTCCTACAATGAGCAGTTCTTC. Its protein is CSVGGALSYNEQFF.

A remark on this clonotype: The library was designed around alpha chains, so this beta chain is a stray read whose abundance carries little weight. CDR3 bases: TGTGCCAGCAGTTACCCCCGGGGCAGGGGGCAGACTGAAGCTTTCTTT. It translates to CASSYPRGRGQTEAFF. The chain uses TRBV6-2 or TRBV6-3 and TRBJ1-1, with 8 nucleotides matching TRBD1. Germline values: CDR1 MNHEY, CDR2 SVGEGT. The CDR3 contains 16 residues. V shed 2 bases, J shed 5 bases, and the junction held 10 bases outside the gene matches.

The sample holds one count of this clonotype. With the library built for alpha chains, this beta chain is off target and its frequency is not meaningful. This chain uses TRBV29-1 with TRBJ2-3; D gene uncertain. Germline V lookup: CDR1 SQVTM, CDR2 ANQGSEA. The CDR3 covers 10 residues. V was trimmed by 6 bases and J by 3 bases, leaving 4 bases between them. The CDR3 region has the DNA TGCAGCGTCCGGACAGATACGCAGTATTTT. Translation gives CSVRTDTQYF.

Worth noting for this clonotype: This beta chain slipped into a library made for alpha chains as a stray read, so its size is not meaningful. This chain connects TRBV11-2 to TRBJ2-2; 7 bases line up with TRBD1. This CDR3 comprises 16 residues. The germline CDR1 and CDR2 sequences are SGHAT and FQNNGV. The V and J ends lost 2 bases and 6 bases, in that order; junction bases with no gene match: 9. The CDR3 is CASSLTGVLGAGELFF. The CDR3 DNA reads TGTGCCAGCAGCTTAACAGGGGTCCTCGGAGCCGGGGAGCTGTTTTTT.

Concerning this clonotype: This beta chain is an off-target read within a library intended for alpha chains, so its frequency means little. V usage is TRBV13 and J usage is TRBJ2-3; the match to TRBD2 covers 9 bases. The J segment lost 3 bases and the V segment lost 5 bases, leaving 12 bases of the junction unmatched. CDR1 and CDR2 (germline): PRHDT, FYEKMQ (reference sequence). The CDR3 contains 17 residues. The CDR3 is CASSGTSFGEATDTQYF. The CDR3 nucleotides read TGTGCCAGCAGCGGGACTAGCTTTGGGGAGGCGACAGATACGCAGTATTTT.